This TCR beta chain was retrieved from a study of blood T cell repertoires in COVID-19. Study details: Sites in the United States, Italy and Spain provided acute and convalescent COVID-19 samples. PBMCs, B-cell-depleted T cells, or T cells were the source of the cDNA or gDNA that made up the material.

The CDR3 is made up of 15 amino acids. J was trimmed by 4 bases and V by 9 bases; bases with no gene match: 10. The germline V gene encodes CDR1 LGHNA and CDR2 YSLEER. Per the original methods: Scientists estimated how many nucleated cells there were by amplifying reference gene primers. The assay was immunoSEQ multiplex PCR, and TCRdb's table has in-frame clones only and misses some. The V and J calls and clone size are taken from that table; D and trimming were inferred from the DNA. The sample yields some 670,000 clones, 90% seen once. Sequencing was done on a sample of peripheral blood. The rearrangement uses TRBV4-3 and TRBJ2-1; 9 positions agree with TRBD2. The clonotype was recovered from a woman in her late teens or twenties with acute or convalescent COVID-19. Here the CDR3 reads CASSPLAGRYNEQFF. CDR3 in DNA: TGCGCCAGTTCACCCCTAGCGGGGCGATACAATGAGCAGTTCTTC.